This TCR beta chain was captured by sequencing in a study of T-cell reconstitution after alpha-beta-depleted transplantation in children. Study conclusions and caveats: For some patients, TCRbeta diversity was high at day 60 because of recipient T cells and thymic progenitors that survived. T-cell numbers and diversity one year post-transplant derived largely from freshly generated T cells. After transplant, at about two months, alpha-beta T cells were reportedly derived from several hundred expanded graft clones.

Worth noting for this clonotype: Its target is unknown.

V was trimmed by 1 base and J by 0 bases, leaving 9 bases between them. The CDR3 length is 15 residues. CDR1 is SGHTA and CDR2 is FQGTGA in the germline V gene. Unique molecular identifiers were incorporated into the prepared TCRbeta library. TCRdb re-analysed the PCR reads in MiXCR, keeping a single row per CDR3 protein. Of approximately 980,000 distinct CDR3 sequences listed, 25% to 30% were seen once; the top ten hold about 28%. The sample here was PBMCs, mostly from graft donor cells, taken 360 days after TCRalphabeta/CD19-depleted stem cell transplant. The chain joins TRBV7-3 to TRBJ2-5; D perhaps matches TRBD1 (6 bases). The sequence was collected from a boy in the first two years of life who had a stem cell transplant for SCID, so the T cells may come from the graft donor. CDR3 loop: CASSLNQGNQETQYF. CDR3 in DNA: TGTGCCAGCAGCTTAAATCAGGGGAACCAAGAGACCCAGTACTTC.